This T cell receptor beta chain was recovered during a study of T-cell memory formation after mild COVID-19. Overall study results and limits: Contracting clones localized mainly to CM and EM when CD4+ and mainly to EMRA when CD8+.

Looked up from germline, CDR1 is SGHAT and CDR2 is FQNNGV. The germline V and J ends were trimmed by 6 bases and 6 bases, with 17 bases remaining between them. The length of the CDR3 is 14 residues. Note on this clonotype: Antigen: not known.

TCR alpha and TCR beta cDNA libraries carrying sample barcodes and UMIs were produced by 5'RACE using constant-segment primers. TCRdb re-called the 5' RACE reads through MiXCR, storing one row per CDR3 protein. The sample contains under 200,000 distinct CDR3 sequences, roughly 13% of which appear only once. V usage is TRBV11-2 and J usage is TRBJ1-2, with D possibly being TRBD1 (6 bases). The origin of this receptor is a man between 18 and 29 years old who had mild COVID-19 (a few samples of this study predate the infection). Cell type and time point are not known. Sequenced material: PBMCs or a T cell subset sorted from them (not recorded which). CDR3 DNA sequence: TGTGCCAGCAGTCTAGATAGGGGGGGAAATGGCTACACCTTC. Its protein product is CASSLDRGGNGYTF.